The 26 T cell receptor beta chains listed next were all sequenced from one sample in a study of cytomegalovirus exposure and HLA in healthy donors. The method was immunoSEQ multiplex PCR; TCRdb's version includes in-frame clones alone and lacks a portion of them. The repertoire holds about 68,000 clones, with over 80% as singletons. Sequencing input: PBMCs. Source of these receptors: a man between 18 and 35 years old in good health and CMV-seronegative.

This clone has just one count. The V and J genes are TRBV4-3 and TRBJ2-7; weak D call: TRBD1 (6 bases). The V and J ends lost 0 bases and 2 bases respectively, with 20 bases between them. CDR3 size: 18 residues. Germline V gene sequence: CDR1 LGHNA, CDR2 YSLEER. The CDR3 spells CASSQENPRTVTTYEQYF. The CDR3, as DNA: TGCGCCAGCAGCCAAGAGAACCCGAGGACAGTGACTACCTACGAGCAGTACTTC.

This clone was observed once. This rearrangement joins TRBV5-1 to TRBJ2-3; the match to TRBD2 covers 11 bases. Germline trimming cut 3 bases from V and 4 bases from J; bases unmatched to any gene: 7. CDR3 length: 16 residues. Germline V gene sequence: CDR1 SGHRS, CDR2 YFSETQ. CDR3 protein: CASSSLAGGIPDTQYF. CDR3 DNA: TGCGCCAGCAGCTCGTTAGCGGGAGGGATACCAGATACGCAGTATTTT. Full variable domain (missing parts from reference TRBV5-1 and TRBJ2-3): KAGVTQTPRYLIKTRGQQVTLSCSPISGHRSVSWYQQTPGQGLQFLFEYFSETQRNKGNFPGRFSGRQFSNSRSEMNVSTLELGDSALYLCASSSLAGGIPDTQYFGPGTRLTVL.

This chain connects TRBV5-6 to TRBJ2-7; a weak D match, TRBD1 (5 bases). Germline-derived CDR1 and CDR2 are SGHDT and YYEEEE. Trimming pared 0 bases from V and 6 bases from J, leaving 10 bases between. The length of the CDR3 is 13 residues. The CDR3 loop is CASSLVQGSEQYF. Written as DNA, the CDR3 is TGTGCCAGCAGCTTGGTTCAGGGCTCCGAGCAGTACTTC.

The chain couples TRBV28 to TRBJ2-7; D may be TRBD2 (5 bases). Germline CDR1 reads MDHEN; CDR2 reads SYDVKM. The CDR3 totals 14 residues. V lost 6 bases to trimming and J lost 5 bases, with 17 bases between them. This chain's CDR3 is CASSPRVAGHEQYF. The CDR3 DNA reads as TGTGCCAGCAGCCCGAGAGTGGCGGGTCACGAGCAGTACTTC.

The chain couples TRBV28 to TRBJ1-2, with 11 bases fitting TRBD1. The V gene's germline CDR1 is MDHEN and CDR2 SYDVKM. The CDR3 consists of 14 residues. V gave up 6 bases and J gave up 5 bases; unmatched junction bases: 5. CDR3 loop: CASSLGQGGYGYTF. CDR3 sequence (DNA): TGTGCCAGCAGCCTGGGACAGGGGGGGTATGGCTACACCTTC.

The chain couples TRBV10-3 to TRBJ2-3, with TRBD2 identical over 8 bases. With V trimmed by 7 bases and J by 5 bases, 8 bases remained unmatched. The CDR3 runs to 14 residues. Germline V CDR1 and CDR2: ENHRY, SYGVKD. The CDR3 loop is CAIKAGGSGDTQYF. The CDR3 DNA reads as TGTGCCATCAAGGCGGGAGGCAGTGGAGATACGCAGTATTTT.

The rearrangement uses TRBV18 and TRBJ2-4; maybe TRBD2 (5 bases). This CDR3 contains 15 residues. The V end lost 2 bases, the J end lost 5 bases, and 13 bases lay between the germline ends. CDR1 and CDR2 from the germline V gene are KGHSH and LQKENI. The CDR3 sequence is CASSPFRRIENIQYF. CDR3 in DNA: TGTGCCAGCTCACCATTCAGGAGGATTGAAAACATTCAGTACTTC.

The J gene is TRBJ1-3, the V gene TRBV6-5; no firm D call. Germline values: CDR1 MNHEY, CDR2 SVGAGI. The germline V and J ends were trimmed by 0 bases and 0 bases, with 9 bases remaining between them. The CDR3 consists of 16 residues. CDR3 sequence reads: CASSYSPPSSGNTIYF. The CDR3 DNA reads TGTGCCAGCAGTTACTCCCCGCCCAGCTCTGGAAACACCATATATTTT.

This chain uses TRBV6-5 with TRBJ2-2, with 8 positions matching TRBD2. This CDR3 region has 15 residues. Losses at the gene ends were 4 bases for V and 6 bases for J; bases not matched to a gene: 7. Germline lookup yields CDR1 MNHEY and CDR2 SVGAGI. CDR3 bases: TGTGCCAGCAGTTCGCTCGGGGGGGGCGCCGGGGAGCTGTTTTTT. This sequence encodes CASSSLGGGAGELFF.

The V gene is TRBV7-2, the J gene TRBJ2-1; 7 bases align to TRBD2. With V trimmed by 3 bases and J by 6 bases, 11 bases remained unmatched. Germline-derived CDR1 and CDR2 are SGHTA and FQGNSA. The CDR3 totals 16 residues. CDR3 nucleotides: TGTGCCAGCAGCTTTACGGGACCGGGGGGAGGCAATGAGCAGTTCTTC. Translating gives CASSFTGPGGGNEQFF.

This CDR3 reads CASSTGTGGVETQYF. The CDR3 DNA reads as TGTGCCAGCAGCACCGGGACAGGGGGCGTTGAGACCCAGTACTTC. The V and J genes are TRBV7-9 and TRBJ2-5; 12 bases line up with TRBD1. CDR1 and CDR2 from the germline V gene are SEHNR and FQNEAQ (reference sequence). J gave up 5 bases and V 5 bases, and 6 bases lay outside the gene matches. The CDR3 is 15 amino acids.

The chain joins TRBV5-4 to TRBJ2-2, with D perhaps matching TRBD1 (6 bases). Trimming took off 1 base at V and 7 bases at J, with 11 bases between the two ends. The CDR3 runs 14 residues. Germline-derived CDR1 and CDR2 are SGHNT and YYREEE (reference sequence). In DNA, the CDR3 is TGTGCCAGCAGCTTGACAGGGCTTGGCGGGGAGCTGTTTTTT. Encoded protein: CASSLTGLGGELFF.

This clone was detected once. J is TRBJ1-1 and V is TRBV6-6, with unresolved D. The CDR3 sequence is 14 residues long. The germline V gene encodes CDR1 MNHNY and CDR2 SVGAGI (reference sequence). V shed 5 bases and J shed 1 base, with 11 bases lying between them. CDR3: CASSPPVGNTEAFF. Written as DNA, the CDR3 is TGTGCCAGCAGTCCCCCGGTTGGGAACACTGAAGCTTTCTTT.

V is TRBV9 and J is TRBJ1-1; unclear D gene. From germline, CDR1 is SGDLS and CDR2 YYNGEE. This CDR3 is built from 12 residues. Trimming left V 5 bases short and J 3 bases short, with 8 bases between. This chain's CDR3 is CASSDQDTEAFF. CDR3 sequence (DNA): TGTGCCAGCAGTGATCAGGACACTGAAGCTTTCTTT.

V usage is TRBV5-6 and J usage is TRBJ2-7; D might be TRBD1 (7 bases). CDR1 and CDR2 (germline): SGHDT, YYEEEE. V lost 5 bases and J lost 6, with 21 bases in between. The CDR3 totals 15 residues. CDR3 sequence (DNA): TGTGCCAGCAGTCTGAAGTGGCAGGAGGGGGCCGAGCAGTACTTC. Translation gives CASSLKWQEGAEQYF.

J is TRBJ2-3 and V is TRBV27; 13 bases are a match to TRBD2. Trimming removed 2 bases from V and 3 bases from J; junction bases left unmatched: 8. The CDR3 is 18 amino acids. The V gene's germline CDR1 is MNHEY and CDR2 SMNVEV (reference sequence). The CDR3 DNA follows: TGTGCCAGCAGTTTACGATGGAGGACTAGCGGGAGAACAGATACGCAGTATTTT. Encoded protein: CASSLRWRTSGRTDTQYF.

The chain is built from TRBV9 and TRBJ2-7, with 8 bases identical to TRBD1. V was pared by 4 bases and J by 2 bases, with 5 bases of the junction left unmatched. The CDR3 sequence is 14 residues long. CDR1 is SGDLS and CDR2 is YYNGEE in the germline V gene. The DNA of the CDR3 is TGTGCCAGCAGCCTCGGACAGGGTCCCTACGAGCAGTACTTC. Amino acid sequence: CASSLGQGPYEQYF.

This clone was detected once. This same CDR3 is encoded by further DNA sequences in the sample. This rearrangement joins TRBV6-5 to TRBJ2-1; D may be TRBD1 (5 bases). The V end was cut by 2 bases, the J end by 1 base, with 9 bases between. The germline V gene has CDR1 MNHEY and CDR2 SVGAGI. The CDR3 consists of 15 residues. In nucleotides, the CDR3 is TGTGCCAGCAGTTACAGCTCAGGGTCCTACAATGAGCAGTTCTTC. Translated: CASSYSSGSYNEQFF.

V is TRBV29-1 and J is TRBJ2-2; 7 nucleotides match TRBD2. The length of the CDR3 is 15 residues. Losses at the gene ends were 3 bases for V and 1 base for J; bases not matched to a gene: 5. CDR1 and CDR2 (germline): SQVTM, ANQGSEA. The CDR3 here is CSVDLAGLNTGELFF. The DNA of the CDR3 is TGCAGCGTTGACTTAGCGGGTTTGAACACCGGGGAGCTGTTTTTT.

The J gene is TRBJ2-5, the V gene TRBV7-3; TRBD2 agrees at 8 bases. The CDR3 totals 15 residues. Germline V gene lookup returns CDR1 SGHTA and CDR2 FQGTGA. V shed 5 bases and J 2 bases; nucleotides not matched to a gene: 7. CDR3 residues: CASSQSGGLQETQYF. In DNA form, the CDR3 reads TGTGCCAGCAGCCAAAGCGGGGGCCTTCAAGAGACCCAGTACTTC.

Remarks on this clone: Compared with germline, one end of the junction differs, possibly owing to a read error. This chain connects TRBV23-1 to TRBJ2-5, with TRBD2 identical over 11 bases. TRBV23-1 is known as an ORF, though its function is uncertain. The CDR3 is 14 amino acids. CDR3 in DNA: TGCACCAGGGGTAGCGGGAGGGCCCGGGAGACCCAGTACTTC. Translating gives CTRGSGRARETQYF.

The CDR3 coding sequence is TGCGCCAGCAGCCAAGCTCTAGCGGGCCGTGACCACGAGCAGTACTTC. The encoded protein is CASSQALAGRDHEQYF. The V gene is TRBV4-1, the J gene TRBJ2-7; 8 bases match TRBD2. CDR1 and CDR2 from the germline V gene are MGHRA and YSYEKL. The CDR3 runs 16 residues. V shed 1 base and J 5 bases; nucleotides not matched to a gene: 10.

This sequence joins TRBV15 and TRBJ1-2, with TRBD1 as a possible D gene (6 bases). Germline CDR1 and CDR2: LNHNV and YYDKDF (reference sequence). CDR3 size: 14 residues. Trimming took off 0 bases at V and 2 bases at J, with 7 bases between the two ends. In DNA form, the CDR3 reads TGTGCCACCAGCAGAGATACAGGGAACTATGGCTACACCTTC. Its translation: CATSRDTGNYGYTF.

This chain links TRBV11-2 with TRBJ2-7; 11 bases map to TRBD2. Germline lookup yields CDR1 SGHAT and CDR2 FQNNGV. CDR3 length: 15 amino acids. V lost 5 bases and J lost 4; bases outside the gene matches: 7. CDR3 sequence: CASSHTSGSRYEQYF. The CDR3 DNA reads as TGTGCCAGCAGCCATACTAGCGGGAGTAGATACGAGCAGTACTTC.

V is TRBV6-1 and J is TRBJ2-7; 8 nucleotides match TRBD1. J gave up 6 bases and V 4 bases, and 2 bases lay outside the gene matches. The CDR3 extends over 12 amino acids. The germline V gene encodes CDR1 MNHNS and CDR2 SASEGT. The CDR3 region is CASSGQGIEQYF. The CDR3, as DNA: TGTGCCAGCAGTGGACAGGGGATCGAGCAGTACTTC.

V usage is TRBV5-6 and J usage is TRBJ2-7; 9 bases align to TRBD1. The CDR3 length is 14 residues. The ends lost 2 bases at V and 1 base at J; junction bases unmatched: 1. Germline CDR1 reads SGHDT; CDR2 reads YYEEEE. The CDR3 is CASSFGTGSYEQYF. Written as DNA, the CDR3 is TGTGCCAGCAGCTTCGGGACAGGGTCCTACGAGCAGTACTTC. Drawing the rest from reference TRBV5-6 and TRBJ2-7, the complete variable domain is DAGVTQSPTHLIKTRGQQVTLRCSPKSGHDTVSWYQQALGQGPQFIFQYYEEEERQRGNFPDRFSGHQFPNYSSELNVNALLLGDSALYLCASSFGTGSYEQYFGPGTRLTVT.